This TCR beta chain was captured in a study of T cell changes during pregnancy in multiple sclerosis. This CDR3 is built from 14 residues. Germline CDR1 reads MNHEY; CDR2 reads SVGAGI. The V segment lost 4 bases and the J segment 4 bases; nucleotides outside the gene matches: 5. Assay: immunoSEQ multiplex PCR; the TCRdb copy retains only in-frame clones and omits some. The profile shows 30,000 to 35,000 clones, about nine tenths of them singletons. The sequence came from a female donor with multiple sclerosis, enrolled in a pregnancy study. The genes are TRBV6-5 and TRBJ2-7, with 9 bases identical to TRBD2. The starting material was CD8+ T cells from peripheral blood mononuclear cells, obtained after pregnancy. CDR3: CASSFASGAYEQYF. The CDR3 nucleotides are TGTGCCAGCAGTTTCGCTAGCGGGGCGTACGAGCAGTACTTC.